Below, 32 T cell receptor beta chains from the same sample are listed, as sequenced in a study of blood T cell repertoires in COVID-19. The protocol was immunoSEQ multiplex PCR, while the TCRdb copy is restricted to in-frame clones and leaves out a portion. The sample has more than 250,000 clones; roughly 85% are singletons. The material sequenced was peripheral blood. The source is a man aged 60-69 years who had recovered from COVID-19.

About this clone: This CDR3 is also generated by other DNA sequences in the sample. The chain joins TRBV2 to TRBJ2-7; 10 nucleotides line up with TRBD1. This CDR3 is 15 amino acids long. V was clipped by 6 bases and J by 2 bases; unmatched bases: 7. CDR1 and CDR2 from the germline V gene are SNHLY and FYNNEI. The chain's CDR3 is CASSAGTGVPYEQYF. The CDR3 nucleotides are TGTGCCAGCAGCGCTGGGACAGGGGTTCCCTACGAGCAGTACTTC.

In DNA form, the CDR3 reads TGTGCCAGCAGCCCAGTTGGGGGACTAGCTCGCAATGAGCAGTTCTTC. This translates into CASSPVGGLARNEQFF. V and J are TRBV27 and TRBJ2-1; TRBD2 matches 9 bases. The V gene end was trimmed by 6 bases and the J gene end by 6 bases; junction bases not matched to a gene: 12. Per the germline V gene, CDR1 is MNHEY and CDR2 is SMNVEV (reference sequence). The CDR3 length is 16 residues.

The chain joins TRBV18 to TRBJ1-4; no definite D call. The CDR3 extends over 14 amino acids. The V end was cut by 3 bases, the J end by 3 bases, with 8 bases between. The germline CDR1 and CDR2 sequences are KGHSH and LQKENI. CDR3 bases: TGTGCCAGCTCACCGGGCGTTTCTAATGAAAAACTGTTTTTT. This gives the protein CASSPGVSNEKLFF. Full variable domain (outside the CDR3, taken from reference TRBV18 and TRBJ1-4): NAGVMQNPRHLVRRRGQEARLRCSPMKGHSHVYWYRQLPEEGLKFMVYLQKENIIDESGMPKERFSAEFPKEGPSILRIQQVVRGDSAAYFCASSPGVSNEKLFFGSGTQLSVL.

The chain has TRBV24-1 and TRBJ1-1; 8 positions match TRBD1. V was clipped by 4 bases and J by 4 bases; unmatched bases: 4. The CDR3 has 14 residues. Germline V gene data show CDR1 as KGHDR and CDR2 as SFDVKD. Written as DNA, the CDR3 is TGTGCCACCAGTGAACAGGGGGTGGGCACTGAAGCTTTCTTT. Amino acid sequence: CATSEQGVGTEAFF.

The J gene is TRBJ2-7, the V gene TRBV4-1; no firm D call. CDR1 is MGHRA and CDR2 is YSYEKL in the germline V gene. This CDR3 is 14 amino acids long. V lost 4 bases to trimming and J lost 6 bases, with 16 bases between them. The CDR3 here is CASSRRQLEAEQYF. DNA for the CDR3: TGCGCCAGCAGCCGACGCCAGCTAGAGGCCGAGCAGTACTTC.

The genes are TRBV2 and TRBJ2-1; TRBD1 matches 9 bases. Losses at the gene ends were 7 bases for V and 5 bases for J; bases not matched to a gene: 9. Looked up from germline, CDR1 is SNHLY and CDR2 is FYNNEI. CDR3 length: 15 residues. Written as DNA, the CDR3 is TGTGCCAGCAAAATCCGGGACAGGGCAAACAATGAGCAGTTCTTC. Its protein is CASKIRDRANNEQFF. Looking up the rest from reference TRBV2 and TRBJ2-1 gives the full variable domain: EPEVTQTPSHQVTQMGQEVILRCVPISNHLYFYWYRQILGQKVEFLVSFYNNEISEKSEIFDDQFSVERPDGSNFTLKIRSTKLEDSAMYFCASKIRDRANNEQFFGPGTRLTVL.

The chain recombines TRBV29-1 with TRBJ2-1; 12 bases agree with TRBD1. The V gene's germline CDR1 is SQVTM and CDR2 ANQGSEA. The CDR3 sequence is 13 residues long. The V segment lost 7 bases and the J segment 12 bases; nucleotides outside the gene matches: 10. The CDR3 region has the DNA TGCAGCGCGGGGACAGGGGGCAATAATAGGCAGTTCTTC. Translation: CSAGTGGNNRQFF.

This chain links TRBV11-3 with TRBJ2-2; D is ambiguous. This CDR3 comprises 16 residues. Germline lookup yields CDR1 SGHNT and CDR2 YENEEA. Trimming left V 0 bases short and J 7 bases short, with 15 bases between. CDR3 residues: CASSLDRLTSGGELFF. The DNA of the CDR3 is TGTGCCAGCAGCTTAGACCGTCTGACGTCGGGCGGGGAGCTGTTTTTT.

The chain employs TRBV7-9 and TRBJ2-7; TRBD1 matches at 7 bases. The CDR3 sequence is 13 residues long. Germline V CDR1 and CDR2: SEHNR, FQNEAQ (reference sequence). The junction had 3 bases not matched to a gene; V was cut back by 5 bases and J by 2 bases. The CDR3 loop reads CASSTGQTYEQYF. DNA of the CDR3: TGTGCCAGCAGCACGGGACAGACCTACGAGCAGTACTTC.

As to this clone: A junction boundary mismatches the germline segment, possibly from a read error. The genes are TRBV7-7 and TRBJ2-5, with TRBD2 as a possible D gene (6 bases). Germline CDR1 reads SSHAT; CDR2 reads FNYEAQ (reference sequence). The CDR3 has 15 amino acids. The CDR3 region has the DNA TGTGCTAGCAGCTTAGTAGGAGGGGTGGCAGAGACCCAGTACTTC. Translating it yields CASSLVGGVAETQYF.

A single count supports this clone. The chain links TRBV7-2 to TRBJ1-3; D may be TRBD1 (5 bases). With 5 bases removed from V and 2 bases from J, the gap between germline ends came to 13 bases. Germline values: CDR1 SGHTA, CDR2 FQGNSA. The CDR3 spans 15 residues. Here the CDR3 DNA reads TGTGCCAGCAGCCCCCACCCGGGGGCTGGAAACACCATATATTTT. This gives the protein CASSPHPGAGNTIYF.

The CDR3 protein is CASSSPGAEETQYF. DNA of the CDR3: TGCGCCAGCAGCTCCCCTGGGGCGGAGGAGACCCAGTACTTC. The chain joins TRBV5-1 to TRBJ2-5, with D maybe TRBD1 (5 bases). This CDR3 has 14 residues. V gave up 3 bases and J gave up 5 bases, with 14 bases separating them. Germline V gene data show CDR1 as SGHRS and CDR2 as YFSETQ.

The chain recombines TRBV19 with TRBJ1-5; 10 bases are a match to TRBD1. The CDR3 has 15 amino acids. V gave up 3 bases and J gave up 1 base; unmatched junction bases: 0. Per the germline V gene, CDR1 is LNHDA and CDR2 is SQIVND (reference sequence). The CDR3 here is CASSMDRGSNQPQHF. The CDR3 coding sequence is TGTGCCAGTAGTATGGACAGGGGGAGCAATCAGCCCCAGCATTTT.

The V and J genes are TRBV24-1 and TRBJ1-2, with D unresolved. The germline gives CDR1 KGHDR, CDR2 SFDVKD. This CDR3 comprises 14 residues. Between the trimmed V and J ends, which lost 0 bases and 2 bases, there was a span of 6 bases. CDR3 in amino acids: CATSDLFRNYGYTF. CDR3 bases: TGTGCCACCAGTGATTTGTTCAGAAACTATGGCTACACCTTC.

J is TRBJ2-3 and V is TRBV24-1; D not certain. Germline V gives CDR1 KGHDR, CDR2 SFDVKD. The V end was cut by 10 bases, the J end by 1 base, with 11 bases between. The CDR3 totals 13 residues. The CDR3 nucleotides are TGTGCCACGCAGCTTCGGGGCACAGATACGCAGTATTTT. This codes for CATQLRGTDTQYF.

This clone was observed a single time. This rearrangement joins TRBV9 to TRBJ1-2; 8 bases are shared with TRBD1. V lost 4 bases, J lost 4 bases, and 6 bases stayed unmatched. CDR1 is SGDLS, CDR2 YYNGEE, per germline. This CDR3 has 14 residues. CDR3 sequence reads: CASSIGQGPYGYTF. The CDR3 bases are TGTGCCAGCAGCATAGGACAGGGTCCCTATGGCTACACCTTC.

This clone was detected a few times. The V gene is TRBV7-8, the J gene TRBJ1-6; TRBD1 matches 8 bases. The CDR3 covers 15 residues. With V trimmed by 5 bases and J by 10 bases, 10 bases remained unmatched. Looked up from germline, CDR1 is SGHVS and CDR2 is FQNEAQ. As DNA, the CDR3 is TGTGCCAGCAGCGCAGTGCAGGGGGCGAGGTCACCCCTCCACTTT. This translates into CASSAVQGARSPLHF.

In this sample, this clone turned up once. The rearrangement joins TRBV28 to TRBJ2-7, with D possibly TRBD2 on 6 matching bases. This CDR3 spans 14 amino acids. CDR1 is MDHEN, CDR2 SYDVKM, per germline. V was trimmed by 3 bases and J by 2 bases, leaving 11 bases between them. CDR3 in DNA: TGTGCCAGCAGTTTCGGGACGGGGGCCTACGAGCAGTACTTC. It specifies CASSFGTGAYEQYF.

The chain is built from TRBV5-1 and TRBJ2-6, with 7 bases matching TRBD1. The V gene's germline CDR1 is SGHRS and CDR2 YFSETQ. Germline trimming cut 4 bases from V and 0 bases from J; bases unmatched to any gene: 4. There are 16 residues in the CDR3. CDR3 in amino acids: CASSAGTASGANVLTF. DNA for the CDR3: TGCGCCAGCAGCGCCGGGACAGCCTCTGGGGCCAACGTCCTGACTTTC.

This clone was observed once. The rearrangement links TRBV5-1 to TRBJ2-3, with 13 bases lining up with TRBD2. This CDR3 is built from 18 residues. With V trimmed by 4 bases and J by 2 bases, 10 bases remained unmatched. Germline V gene sequence: CDR1 SGHRS, CDR2 YFSETQ. The CDR3 nucleotides read TGCGCCAGCAGCACAAGACTAGCGGGGGGCATTACCACAGATACGCAGTATTTT. Translating it yields CASSTRLAGGITTDTQYF. The complete variable domain, with remaining parts taken from reference TRBV5-1 and TRBJ2-3, reads KAGVTQTPRYLIKTRGQQVTLSCSPISGHRSVSWYQQTPGQGLQFLFEYFSETQRNKGNFPGRFSGRQFSNSRSEMNVSTLELGDSALYLCASSTRLAGGITTDTQYFGPGTRLTVL.

The chain joins TRBV4-1 to TRBJ2-1, with 14 bases lining up with TRBD2. The germline V gene has CDR1 MGHRA and CDR2 YSYEKL. J was trimmed by 4 bases and V by 0 bases; bases with no gene match: 5. The CDR3 is 18 amino acids. CDR3 bases: TGCGCCAGCAGCCAAGAGAGGGGACTAGCGGGAGAATACAATGAGCAGTTCTTC. Translated, it gives CASSQERGLAGEYNEQFF.

The chain employs TRBV5-4 and TRBJ2-7, with 7 bases fitting TRBD2. Per the germline V gene, CDR1 is SGHNT and CDR2 is YYREEE (reference sequence). The CDR3 has 16 residues. Germline trimming cut 4 bases from V and 6 bases from J; bases unmatched to any gene: 16. The CDR3 loop is CASSQAGWERELEQYF. The CDR3 coding sequence is TGTGCCAGCAGCCAGGCCGGGTGGGAGCGGGAACTCGAGCAGTACTTC. Based on the CDR3 plus reference TRBV5-4 and TRBJ2-7, the full variable domain is ETGVTQSPTHLIKTRGQQVTLRCSSQSGHNTVSWYQQALGQGPQFIFQYYREEENGRGNFPPRFSGLQFPNYSSELNVNALELDDSALYLCASSQAGWERELEQYFGPGTRLTVT.

The V and J genes are TRBV19 and TRBJ2-2; TRBD2 might be the D (5 bases). Trimming stripped 4 bases from V and 8 bases from J, with 8 bases between. Germline values: CDR1 LNHDA, CDR2 SQIVND (reference sequence). This CDR3 comprises 12 residues. CDR3 DNA: TGTGCCAGTAGTACCCGGGGAGGGGAGCTGTTTTTT. Encoded protein: CASSTRGGELFF. The full variable domain, in which reference TRBV19 and TRBJ2-2 provide the parts outside the CDR3, is DGGITQSPKYLFRKEGQNVTLSCEQNLNHDAMYWYRQDPGQGLRLIYYSQIVNDFQKGDIAEGYSVSREKKESFPLTVTSAQKNPTAFYLCASSTRGGELFFGEGSRLTVL.

V gene TRBV5-3 combines with J gene TRBJ1-1; 10 nucleotides align to TRBD1. TRBV5-3 carries the ORF label, with uncertain function. This CDR3 contains 17 residues. Trimming at V came to 7 bases and at J to 3 bases, leaving 15 bases not matched to a gene. This chain's CDR3 is CARVTLGTGVGDTEAFF. The DNA of the CDR3 is TGTGCCAGAGTCACTCTTGGGACAGGGGTGGGTGACACTGAAGCTTTCTTT.

The chain carries TRBV27 and TRBJ2-7; the D gene is possibly TRBD2 (6 bases). The germline CDR1 and CDR2 sequences are MNHEY and SMNVEV (reference sequence). This CDR3 has 13 amino acids. Trimming removed 3 bases from V and 4 bases from J, with 10 bases in between. The CDR3 nucleotides read TGTGCCAGCAGTTTCGGGGGAAAGTACGAGCAGTACTTC. Its translation is CASSFGGKYEQYF.

The J gene is TRBJ2-7, the V gene TRBV11-1, with 10 bases aligning to TRBD2. Trimming took 2 bases from V and 4 from J; bases not matched to a gene: 5. This CDR3 region has 15 residues. Germline V gene lookup returns CDR1 SGHAT and CDR2 FQDESV (reference sequence). The CDR3 region has the DNA TGTGCCAGCAGCTTATCTAGCGGGAGAACATACGAGCAGTACTTC. Its protein is CASSLSSGRTYEQYF. The complete variable domain, with remaining parts taken from reference TRBV11-1 and TRBJ2-7, reads EAEVAQSPRYKITEKSQAVAFWCDPISGHATLYWYRQILGQGPELLVQFQDESVVDDSQLPKDRFSAERLKGVDSTLKIQPAELGDSAMYLCASSLSSGRTYEQYFGPGTRLTVT.

This chain joins TRBV3-1 (or the pseudogene TRBV3-2) and TRBJ2-7, with D tentatively TRBD1 (6 bases). The germline V gene has CDR1 LGHDT and CDR2 YNNKEL (reference sequence). Trimming removed 3 bases from V and 1 base from J, with 16 bases in between. The CDR3 loop spans 16 amino acids. The CDR3 is CASSQSGQGKSYEQYF. CDR3 DNA sequence: TGTGCCAGCAGCCAGAGTGGGCAGGGGAAATCCTACGAGCAGTACTTC.

The chain couples TRBV21-1 to TRBJ2-2; the tabulated D call, TRBD1, remains unverified against the DNA. TRBV21-1 represents a pseudogene. CDR3 size: 16 residues. This CDR3 is CASSRNGDRVTGELFF. Here the CDR3 DNA reads TGTGCCAGCAGCAGAAACGGGGACAGGGTAACCGGGGAGCTGTTTTTT.

The chain recombines TRBV7-9 with TRBJ2-2, with 9 nucleotides matching TRBD1. CDR1 is SEHNR, CDR2 FQNEAQ, per germline (reference sequence). With V trimmed by 5 bases and J by 5 bases, 3 bases remained unmatched. The CDR3 has 14 amino acids. The CDR3 nucleotides read TGTGCCAGCAGCCCGGACAGGGGAACCGGGGAGCTGTTTTTT. Protein: CASSPDRGTGELFF. The entire variable domain, with the rest obtained from reference TRBV7-9 and TRBJ2-2, is as follows: DTGVSQNPRHKITKRGQNVTFRCDPISEHNRLYWYRQTLGQGPEFLTYFQNEAQLEKSRLLSDRFSAERPKGSFSTLEIQRTEQGDSAMYLCASSPDRGTGELFFGEGSRLTVL.

J is TRBJ1-5 and V is TRBV19; 8 nucleotides agree with TRBD1. Germline V gene data show CDR1 as LNHDA and CDR2 as SQIVND (reference sequence). Losses at the gene ends were 1 base for V and 2 bases for J; bases not matched to a gene: 4. This CDR3 contains 16 residues. In DNA, the CDR3 is TGTGCCAGTAGTATAGGGACAGGGAGGGGCAATCAGCCCCAGCATTTT. Translated, it gives CASSIGTGRGNQPQHF.

V usage is TRBV7-2 and J usage is TRBJ2-7; TRBD2 agrees at 10 bases. This CDR3 spans 16 amino acids. Germline V CDR1 and CDR2: SGHTA, FQGNSA. V shed 3 bases and J 0 bases; nucleotides not matched to a gene: 5. CDR3 in amino acids: CASSLASGGYSYEQYF. CDR3 nucleotide sequence: TGTGCCAGCAGCTTGGCTAGCGGGGGATACTCCTACGAGCAGTACTTC.

The V gene is TRBV12-3 or TRBV12-4, the J gene TRBJ2-2; D might be TRBD2 (6 bases). The CDR3 has 13 residues. V was pared by 11 bases and J by 7 bases, with 17 bases between. CDR3: CAGGVGLGGELFF. The CDR3 nucleotides are TGTGCCGGAGGGGTAGGGCTAGGCGGGGAGCTGTTTTTT.